A selection of T cell receptor beta chains follows, all from one sample in a study of response to subunit inactivated influenza vaccine. TCRdb re-analysed the RT-PCR reads in MiXCR, keeping a single row per CDR3 protein. The table has about 180,000 distinct CDR3 sequences, about 9% seen once. Sample: non-naive T cells sorted from PBMCs, taken on the day of vaccination. The receptors were gathered from a man aged 50-59 years who received an inactivated influenza vaccine. The CDR3 runs from the conserved cysteine through the conserved F or W. D genes are given only for firm matches. Only part of the rows carry a size: once, few, many, or a class if the clone is expanded.

V gene,J gene,D gene,clone size,CDR3 DNA,CDR3 protein
TRBV29-1,TRBJ2-7,.,many,TGCAGCGCTGGTATGTCCTCCTACGAGCAGTACTTC,CSAGMSSYEQYF
TRBV5-1,TRBJ2-2,TRBD2,few,TGCGCCAGCAGCTTGACTAGCGGGACGAACACCGGGGAGCTGTTTTTT,CASSLTSGTNTGELFF
TRBV10-3,TRBJ2-6,TRBD1,.,TGTGCCATCAGTGGTTCAGGGGGCACTGGGGCCAACGTCCTGACTTTC,CAISGSGGTGANVLTF
TRBV5-1,TRBJ2-3,TRBD1,few,TGCGCCAGCCGCCCGACAGGGCTTAGCACAGATACGCAGTATTTT,CASRPTGLSTDTQYF
TRBV4-3,TRBJ2-1,TRBD2,many,TGCGCCAGCAGCCCACGGACTAGCGGGGGCAATGAGCAGTTCTTC,CASSPRTSGGNEQFF
TRBV5-6,TRBJ2-6,.,many,TGTGCCAGCAGATCGACCGTACTCAAGGCCAACGTCCTGACTTTC,CASRSTVLKANVLTF
TRBV11-3,TRBJ2-2,.,.,TGTGCCAGCAGCTTAGACGCGGTAACCGGGGAGCTGTTTTTT,CASSLDAVTGELFF
TRBV12-3/TRBV12-4,TRBJ2-2,TRBD1,few,TGTGCCAGCAGGCTCGCGACAGGGATGAACACCGGGGAGCTGTTTTTT,CASRLATGMNTGELFF
TRBV6-1,TRBJ2-1,.,few,TGTGCCAGCAGCCTTATGAGTGAGAATGAGCAGTTCTTC,CASSLMSENEQFF
TRBV5-1,TRBJ1-2,TRBD1,many,TGCGCCAGCAGCTTGGTCGAGGGGGCCCCCAATGTCGATGGCTACACCTTC,CASSLVEGAPNVDGYTF
TRBV6-1,TRBJ2-7,.,.,TGTGCCAGCAGTGGCAAAACAGGGAGCTCCTACGAGCAGTACTTC,CASSGKTGSSYEQYF
TRBV9,TRBJ2-1,.,.,TGTGCCAGCAGCTCCCTTTACAATGAGCAGTTCTTC,CASSSLYNEQFF
TRBV12-3/TRBV12-4,TRBJ2-1,.,many,TGTGCCAGCAGCAAAACCCGACTAATCAATGAGCAGTTCTTC,CASSKTRLINEQFF
TRBV7-2,TRBJ2-3,.,few,TGTGCCAGCAGCCCCCGGAATCCAGATACGCAGTATTTT,CASSPRNPDTQYF
TRBV30,TRBJ2-2,.,.,TGTGCCTGGAGAGGGAGGACGAACACCGGGGAGCTGTTTTTT,CAWRGRTNTGELFF
TRBV5-1,TRBJ2-1,TRBD2,many,TGCGCCAGCAGCCCTGGTGGGCGGGGGGGCGACAATGAGCAGTTCTTC,CASSPGGRGGDNEQFF
TRBV11-2,TRBJ2-7,.,many,TGTGCCAGCAGCCCCCAGGGGATCCACGAGCAGTACTTC,CASSPQGIHEQYF
TRBV15,TRBJ2-1,TRBD2,few,TGTGCCACCAGCAAGGGACTAGCAGCCGCCGGGGACAATGAGCAGTTCTTC,CATSKGLAAAGDNEQFF
TRBV5-1,TRBJ2-3,TRBD1,few,TGCGCCAGCAGCTCGACAGGGTTTGTAACAGATACGCAGTATTTT,CASSSTGFVTDTQYF
TRBV11-3,TRBJ1-4,.,many,TGTGCCAGCAGCCATTACGCGACGGTCAGAGGAGAAAAACTGTTTTTT,CASSHYATVRGEKLFF
TRBV7-2,TRBJ2-1,TRBD2,.,TGTGCCAGCAGCGCCCTAGCGGGAGGTAACAATGAGCAGTTCTTC,CASSALAGGNNEQFF
TRBV29-1,TRBJ2-1,.,many,TGCAGCGCTGCGGGGGACAGAGGGGACCCTAATGAGCAGTTCTTC,CSAAGDRGDPNEQFF
TRBV7-9,TRBJ2-7,.,few,TGTGCCAGCAGCCGCTTGGCGGGGTCCAACGAGCAGTACTTC,CASSRLAGSNEQYF
TRBV11-2,TRBJ2-1,.,many,TGTGCCAGCAGCCTACCGCGGACAGACAATGAGCAGTTCTTC,CASSLPRTDNEQFF
TRBV19,TRBJ2-3,.,few,TGTGCCAGTAGTATACGTGGAACCAGGAGCACAGATACGCAGTATTTT,CASSIRGTRSTDTQYF
TRBV30,TRBJ2-5,TRBD2,.,TGTGCCTGGAGTGTAGGAGCGGGGGGGCGAGAGACCCAGTACTTC,CAWSVGAGGRETQYF
TRBV2,TRBJ1-2,.,many,TGTGCCAGCAGTGAAAGGCAGGGCGGCAATGGCTACACCTTC,CASSERQGGNGYTF
TRBV7-2,TRBJ1-1,.,few,TGTGCCAGCAGGGATGAATCTCCTGAAGCTTTCTTT,CASRDESPEAFF
TRBV29-1,TRBJ2-1,TRBD1,many,TGCAGCGTTAGAGCGACAGGGTCCCCCGGGGATGAGCAGTTCTTC,CSVRATGSPGDEQFF
TRBV6-5,TRBJ2-6,.,many,TGTGCCAGCAGTTACTCGTTTACACGAGTTTCTGGGGCCAACGTCCTGACTTTC,CASSYSFTRVSGANVLTF
TRBV24-1,TRBJ2-2,TRBD2,.,TGTGCCACCAGTGATTTTCCCCCGCTAGCGGGAGCCTCCACCGGGGAGCTGTTTTTT,CATSDFPPLAGASTGELFF
TRBV2,TRBJ2-7,TRBD1,many,TGTGCCAGCAGCAGATCGACAGGGAACTCCTACGAGCAGTACTTC,CASSRSTGNSYEQYF
TRBV4-3,TRBJ2-7,TRBD1,.,TGCGCCAGCAGCCTAGGACAGGGAGGAGGCGAGCAGTACTTC,CASSLGQGGGEQYF
TRBV7-3,TRBJ2-7,.,.,TGTGCCAGCAGCTGCCCCCCCTACGAGCAGTACTTC,CASSCPPYEQYF
TRBV12-3/TRBV12-4,TRBJ1-1,.,.,TGTGCCAGCAGTTTAATGGGGGGGAACACTGAAGCTTTCTTT,CASSLMGGNTEAFF
TRBV4-2,TRBJ2-5,.,many,TGTGCCAGCAGCCAAGAAGTAGCCTCCGAGACCCAGTACTTC,CASSQEVASETQYF
TRBV18,TRBJ2-5,.,many,TGTGCCAGCTCACCACCTAGCTTAAGCCAAGAGACCCAGTACTTC,CASSPPSLSQETQYF
TRBV11-2,TRBJ1-2,TRBD1,few,TGTGCCAGCAGCCCCACGACAGGGGGCGGTGGCTACACCTTC,CASSPTTGGGGYTF
TRBV20-1,TRBJ1-2,.,many,TGCAGTGCTAGACCGGGAGGGCGTGGCTACACCTTC,CSARPGGRGYTF
TRBV27,TRBJ2-7,.,many,TGTGCCAGCAGACAGGACAGCTCCTACGAGCAGTACTTC,CASRQDSSYEQYF
TRBV10-3,TRBJ2-7,.,few,TGTGCCATCAGTGACGTCCAGCAAGGCTCCTACGAGCAGTACTTC,CAISDVQQGSYEQYF
TRBV3-1,TRBJ2-7,.,.,TGTGCCAGCAGCCAAGCGGGACGGACCCTCGAGCAGTACTTC,CASSQAGRTLEQYF
TRBV7-3,TRBJ2-1,TRBD2,.,TGTGCCAGCAGCCGTACGGGGACTAGCGGCTCCTACAATGAGCAGTTCTTC,CASSRTGTSGSYNEQFF
TRBV11-2,TRBJ1-2,.,.,TGTGCCAGCAGCTTAGATTACCAGGTCTATGGCTACACCTTC,CASSLDYQVYGYTF
TRBV28,TRBJ2-3,.,.,TGTGCCAGCAGTTTTTCGACTATTTTGGGCCCTGGTCGCACAGATACGCAGTATTTT,CASSFSTILGPGRTDTQYF
TRBV28,TRBJ1-5,TRBD1,.,TGTGCCAGCAGTTTACAGGGGGGCTTTAATCAGCCCCAGCATTTT,CASSLQGGFNQPQHF
TRBV5-1,TRBJ2-3,TRBD2,.,TGCGCCAGCAGCGGAAGAGCGGGAGACGCAGATACGCAGTATTTT,CASSGRAGDADTQYF
TRBV6-6,TRBJ1-2,.,few,TGTGCCAGCAGCCCCGGTTGGACGAATATCAAAAACTATGGCTACACCTTC,CASSPGWTNIKNYGYTF
TRBV7-2,TRBJ2-1,.,many,TGTGCCAGCAGCTTAGCCCTCCATGGGAATGAGCAGTTCTTC,CASSLALHGNEQFF
TRBV20-1,TRBJ2-1,TRBD1,few,TGCAGTGCTAGAGATATCGGACAGGGGACCAATGAGCAGTTCTTC,CSARDIGQGTNEQFF
TRBV4-3,TRBJ2-1,TRBD1,many,TGCGCCAGCAGCCAAGATAGACAGGGATATTACAATGAGCAGTTCTTC,CASSQDRQGYYNEQFF